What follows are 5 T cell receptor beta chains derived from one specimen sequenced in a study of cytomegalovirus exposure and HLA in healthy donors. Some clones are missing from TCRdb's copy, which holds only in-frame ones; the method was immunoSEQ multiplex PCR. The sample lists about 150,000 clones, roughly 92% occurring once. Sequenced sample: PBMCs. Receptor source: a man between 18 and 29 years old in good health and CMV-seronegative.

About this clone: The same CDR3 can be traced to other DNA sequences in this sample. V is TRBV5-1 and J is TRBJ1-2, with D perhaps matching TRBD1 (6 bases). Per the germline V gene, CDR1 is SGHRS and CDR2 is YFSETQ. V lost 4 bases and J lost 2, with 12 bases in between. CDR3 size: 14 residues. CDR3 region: CASSLGDRNYGYTF. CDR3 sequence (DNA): TGCGCCAGCAGCCTGGGTGACAGGAACTATGGCTACACCTTC.

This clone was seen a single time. The CDR3 loop is CASSSSRGLYNEQFF. The CDR3 DNA reads as TGTGCCAGCAGCTCCTCTCGTGGACTGTACAATGAGCAGTTCTTC. The chain employs TRBV7-9 and TRBJ2-1, with D possibly being TRBD2 (5 bases). CDR1 and CDR2 from the germline V gene are SEHNR and FQNEAQ (reference sequence). This CDR3 comprises 15 residues. V lost 4 bases and J 4 bases, leaving 14 bases between the germline ends.

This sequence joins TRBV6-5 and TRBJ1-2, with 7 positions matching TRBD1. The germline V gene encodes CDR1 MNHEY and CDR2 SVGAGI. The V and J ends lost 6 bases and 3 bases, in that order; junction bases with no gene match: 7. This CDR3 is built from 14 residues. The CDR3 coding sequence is TGTGCCAGCAGCGCACTTCAGGGGGACTATGGCTACACCTTC. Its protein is CASSALQGDYGYTF.

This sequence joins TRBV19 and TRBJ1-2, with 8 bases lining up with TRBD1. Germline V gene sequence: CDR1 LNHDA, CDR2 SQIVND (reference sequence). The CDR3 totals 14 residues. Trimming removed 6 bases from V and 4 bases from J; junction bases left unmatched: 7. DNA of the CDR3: TGTGCCAGTAGAGCGGACAGGGCAGCCTATGGCTACACCTTC. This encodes CASRADRAAYGYTF. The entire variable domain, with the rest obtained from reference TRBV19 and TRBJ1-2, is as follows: DGGITQSPKYLFRKEGQNVTLSCEQNLNHDAMYWYRQDPGQGLRLIYYSQIVNDFQKGDIAEGYSVSREKKESFPLTVTSAQKNPTAFYLCASRADRAAYGYTFGSGTRLTVV.

CDR3 sequence reads: CASEGGGTFGRKLFF. The CDR3 coding sequence is TGTGCTAGTGAGGGAGGGGGTACATTCGGCAGAAAACTGTTTTTT. This chain joins TRBV12-5 and TRBJ1-4, with D perhaps matching TRBD1 (6 bases). Germline CDR1 and CDR2: LGHNT and FRNRAP. V was trimmed by 7 bases and J by 10 bases, leaving 22 bases between them. The CDR3 is 15 amino acids.